This TCR beta chain was profiled in a study of cytomegalovirus exposure and HLA in healthy donors. CDR1 MDHEN and CDR2 SYDVKM come from the germline V gene. Unmatched junction bases numbered 22, after V lost 6 bases and J lost 5 bases. The CDR3 totals 19 residues. The PCR used 60 Vbeta and 13 Jbeta primers. Sequencing used immunoSEQ multiplex PCR; TCRdb keeps in-frame clones, though not all of them. The table has over 85,000 clones, about two thirds seen once; the top ten hold approximately 1.1%. Notes on this clone: Its antigen is unidentified.

Findings and limits, study-wide: There were reportedly fewer N-insertions in an Asian-associated ancestry cluster than the roughly 670-donor mean, in a later analysis.

Sequencing used PBMCs. The chain links TRBV28 to TRBJ2-7; 10 nucleotides align to TRBD2. The clonotype was recovered from a female donor in good health and CMV-seronegative. CDR3 in DNA: TGTGCCAGCAGGGGGGTCTCTAGCGGGAGTATGAGGCTATTGAACGAGCAGTACTTC. Translating it yields CASRGVSSGSMRLLNEQYF.